Each of the 6 T cell receptor beta chains below was sequenced from the same sample in a study of blood T cell repertoires in COVID-19. Repertoires were generated with immunoSEQ multiplex PCR, while TCRdb's copy carries only in-frame clones and drops some. The data show about 140,000 clones, under 85% seen once. Sequenced sample: PBMCs or T cells enriched from blood (not recorded which). Receptor source: a woman between 18 and 29 years old who had been exposed to COVID-19.

The chain combines TRBV19 with TRBJ1-2, with D hard to call. Germline lookup yields CDR1 LNHDA and CDR2 SQIVND (reference sequence). The CDR3 sequence is 19 residues long. V shed 9 bases and J shed 0 bases, with 29 bases lying between them. The DNA for the CDR3 is TGTGCCAGCAACGGGGAGGACCACAGAACCAAATTAGCTAACTATGGCTACACCTTC. This gives the protein CASNGEDHRTKLANYGYTF. Using reference TRBV19 and TRBJ1-2 for the parts outside the CDR3, the full variable domain is DGGITQSPKYLFRKEGQNVTLSCEQNLNHDAMYWYRQDPGQGLRLIYYSQIVNDFQKGDIAEGYSVSREKKESFPLTVTSAQKNPTAFYLCASNGEDHRTKLANYGYTFGSGTRLTVV.

The chain is built from TRBV30 and TRBJ1-1; D is unresolved. Looked up from germline, CDR1 is GTSNPN and CDR2 is SVGIG (reference sequence). The CDR3 has 14 amino acids. Between the trimmed V and J ends, which lost 0 bases and 9 bases, there was a span of 17 bases. Here the CDR3 DNA reads TGTGCCTGGAGTGTACAAAGTGGAGGCTCGAAAGCTTTCTTT. This encodes CAWSVQSGGSKAFF.

This chain uses TRBV19 with TRBJ1-5; 8 bases are shared with TRBD1. Germline V lookup: CDR1 LNHDA, CDR2 SQIVND (reference sequence). The J segment lost 7 bases and the V segment lost 9 bases, leaving 8 bases of the junction unmatched. The CDR3 is made up of 13 amino acids. The CDR3 DNA reads as TGTGCCAGCTCAGGGGGCGCGGGACAGCCCCAGCATTTT. Protein: CASSGGAGQPQHF.

The chain employs TRBV3-1 (or the pseudogene TRBV3-2) and TRBJ2-2, with 7 bases fitting TRBD1. V dropped 1 base and J dropped 4; count of bases not matched to a gene: 3. Germline values: CDR1 LGHDT, CDR2 YNNKEL (reference sequence). The CDR3 consists of 15 residues. CDR3 amino acids: CASSQGPGGTGELFF. The CDR3 bases are TGTGCCAGCAGCCAAGGGCCAGGGGGCACCGGGGAGCTGTTTTTT.

The V gene is TRBV5-1, the J gene TRBJ1-6, with a tentative D call TRBD1 (5 bases). This CDR3 contains 13 residues. In germline, CDR1 is SGHRS, CDR2 YFSETQ. V was trimmed by 4 bases and J by 8 bases, leaving 10 bases between them. This CDR3 reads CASSRGGDSPLHF. CDR3 bases: TGCGCCAGCAGCCGCGGGGGGGATTCACCCCTCCACTTT.

This chain uses TRBV29-1 with TRBJ2-5; D is unclear. CDR1 and CDR2 from the germline V gene are SQVTM and ANQGSEA. CDR3 length equals 11 residues. V lost 4 bases, J lost 4 bases, and 7 bases lay in between. CDR3 DNA: TGCAGCGTTGGTCAGATAGAGACCCAGTACTTC. It yields the protein CSVGQIETQYF.